Listed here are 25 T cell receptor beta chains from one sample, sequenced in a study of T cell responses to AZD1222 COVID-19 vaccine. Profiled with immunoSEQ multiplex PCR; TCRdb holds only in-frame clones, not every one. The repertoire holds fewer than 200,000 clones, with approximately 94% as singletons. This specimen was peripheral blood, taken on day 0 of AZD1222 vaccination. The receptors were sampled from an adult in good health.

The CDR3 DNA reads TGTGCCGCAGCTTTACAGGGCACAGATACGCAGTATTTT. The encoded protein is CAAALQGTDTQYF. This chain links TRBV7-8 with TRBJ2-3; D may be TRBD1 (5 bases). The CDR3 runs to 13 residues. V lost 11 bases and J lost 1, with 13 bases in between. In germline, CDR1 is SGHVS, CDR2 FQNEAQ.

The genes are TRBV30 and TRBJ2-1; D possibly matches TRBD1 or TRBD2 (5 bases each). In germline, CDR1 is GTSNPN, CDR2 SVGIG (reference sequence). Trimming cost V 0 bases and J 15 bases, with 21 bases left between them. The CDR3 is made up of 14 amino acids. CDR3 bases: TGTGCCTGGAGTGTAGCGAGGGCGGGTGCCGGGACGTTCTTC. Translating gives CAWSVARAGAGTFF.

This clone was counted once. The chain links TRBV29-1 to TRBJ1-4; the match to TRBD1 covers 7 bases. CDR1 SQVTM and CDR2 ANQGSEA come from the germline V gene. V trimming: 5 bases; J trimming: 3 bases; junction bases outside the gene matches: 3. The CDR3 sequence is 13 residues long. CDR3 sequence (DNA): TGCAGCGTTCACAGGGGTGCTAATGAAAAACTGTTTTTT. Its translation: CSVHRGANEKLFF. Full variable domain (remainder filled in from reference TRBV29-1 and TRBJ1-4): SAVISQKPSRDICQRGTSLTIQCQVDSQVTMMFWYRQQPGQSLTLIATANQGSEATYESGFVIDKFPISRPNLTFSTLTVSNMSPEDSSIYLCSVHRGANEKLFFGSGTQLSVL.

V gene TRBV7-2 combines with J gene TRBJ1-5, with TRBD1 matching over 7 bases. This CDR3 contains 15 residues. Unmatched junction bases numbered 10, after V lost 5 bases and J lost 6 bases. Germline-derived CDR1 and CDR2 are SGHTA and FQGNSA. In nucleotides, the CDR3 is TGTGCCAGCAGCCTGAGGGGACAGAAAGGTCAGCCCCAGCATTTT. Its protein is CASSLRGQKGQPQHF.

The gene calls are TRBV21-1 and TRBJ1-4; the DNA was not used to check the table's D call, TRBD1. TRBV21-1 is an annotated pseudogene. The CDR3 consists of 16 residues. The CDR3 here is CASRNVPGQGREKLFF. The CDR3 DNA reads as TGTGCCAGCAGAAACGTTCCGGGACAGGGGCGTGAAAAACTGTTTTTT.

V and J are TRBV27 and TRBJ2-1; 11 bases are shared with TRBD2. The CDR3 runs to 12 residues. The V and J ends lost 2 bases and 15 bases, in that order; junction bases with no gene match: 3. CDR1 MNHEY and CDR2 SMNVEV come from the germline V gene (reference sequence). CDR3 region: CASSLTSGSPFF. DNA of the CDR3: TGTGCCAGCAGTTTAACTAGCGGGAGTCCGTTCTTC.

There are a few counts of this clone. V and J are TRBV23-1 and TRBJ2-7; 7 positions agree with TRBD1. TRBV23-1 is identified as an open reading frame with a role that is uncertain. This CDR3 region has 15 residues. V lost 5 bases, J lost 3 bases, and 10 bases stayed unmatched. The CDR3 region is CASSTLPGTDYEQYF. The CDR3, as DNA: TGCGCCAGCAGTACCCTCCCCGGGACAGACTACGAGCAGTACTTC.

On this clone: This same CDR3 is encoded by further DNA sequences in the sample. V and J are TRBV6-5 and TRBJ1-2, with a tentative D call TRBD1 (5 bases). CDR1 MNHEY and CDR2 SVGAGI come from the germline V gene. This CDR3 region has 13 residues. V was trimmed by 2 bases and J by 4 bases, leaving 8 bases between them. CDR3 region: CASSYDSFYGYTF. In nucleotides, the CDR3 is TGTGCCAGCAGTTACGACAGCTTCTATGGCTACACCTTC.

The rearrangement links TRBV3-1 (or the pseudogene TRBV3-2) to TRBJ2-2; 7 bases match TRBD1. The trim removed 4 bases at V and 1 base at J, leaving 0 bases unmatched. The CDR3 spans 14 residues. The V gene's germline CDR1 is LGHDT and CDR2 YNNKEL (reference sequence). As DNA, the CDR3 is TGTGCCAGCAGCCGGACAGGGAACACCGGGGAGCTGTTTTTT. It codes for CASSRTGNTGELFF.

This CDR3 is CASSFGPPGSDRAEAFF. CDR3 nucleotides: TGTGCCAGCAGCTTCGGCCCCCCGGGGTCCGATCGGGCTGAAGCTTTCTTT. The gene calls are TRBV7-2 and TRBJ1-1; D not certain. From germline, CDR1 is SGHTA and CDR2 FQGNSA. The length of the CDR3 is 17 residues. V lost 3 bases to trimming and J lost 6 bases, with 23 bases between them.

This clone is a singleton in its sample. The chain employs TRBV12-2 and TRBJ2-5; no DNA check was done on the table's D call, TRBD1. TRBV12-2 is deemed a pseudogene. This CDR3 has 15 residues. The DNA for the CDR3 is TGTGCAAGTCGCTTAGTTGGGCAACTCCAAGAGACCCAGTACTTC. Amino acids: CASRLVGQLQETQYF.

About this clone: Distinct nucleotide sequences in the sample also encode this CDR3. V is TRBV12-3 or TRBV12-4 and J is TRBJ2-7; the D is unclear. The CDR3 runs to 11 residues. V was pared by 6 bases and J by 3 bases, with 6 bases between. The CDR3, as DNA: TGTGCCAGCAGCTCTAACTACGAGCAGTACTTC. Amino acids: CASSSNYEQYF.

V usage is TRBV12-3 or TRBV12-4 and J usage is TRBJ1-1, with unresolved D. The CDR3 covers 12 residues. Trimming stripped 3 bases from V and 1 base from J, with 3 bases between. The CDR3 nucleotides are TGTGCCAGCAGTTTTTCGAACACTGAAGCTTTCTTT. It codes for CASSFSNTEAFF.

V gene TRBV29-1 combines with J gene TRBJ2-7; D remains unclear. V lost 6 bases, J lost 9 bases, and 12 bases lay in between. Germline V lookup: CDR1 SQVTM, CDR2 ANQGSEA. The CDR3 runs to 10 residues. The CDR3 DNA reads as TGCAGCGTCCTCGTTCTCCTGCAGTACTTC. Protein product: CSVLVLLQYF.

The CDR3 bases are TGTGCCAGTAGTATGATAGCAGCACCTAACTATGGCTACACCTTC. It encodes CASSMIAAPNYGYTF. The V gene is TRBV19, the J gene TRBJ1-2; D gene ambiguous. Germline assignment: CDR1 LNHDA and CDR2 SQIVND (reference sequence). CDR3 size: 15 residues. V shed 3 bases and J shed 0 bases, with 11 bases lying between them.

This chain uses TRBV18 with TRBJ2-1; D gene ambiguous. Trimming left V 2 bases short and J 8 bases short, with 4 bases between. In germline, CDR1 is KGHSH, CDR2 LQKENI. The CDR3 loop spans 11 amino acids. Here the CDR3 reads CASSPIDEQFF. In DNA form, the CDR3 reads TGTGCCAGCTCACCAATAGATGAGCAGTTCTTC.

The rearrangement joins TRBV27 to TRBJ2-5; 7 positions agree with TRBD2. The CDR3 runs 11 residues. The germline V gene encodes CDR1 MNHEY and CDR2 SMNVEV (reference sequence). Trimming at V came to 7 bases and at J to 7 bases, leaving 3 bases not matched to a gene. CDR3 in DNA: TGTGCCAGCATTGGGGGGGTGACCCAGTACTTC. Residues: CASIGGVTQYF.

The chain links TRBV29-1 to TRBJ1-1, with 9 bases that match TRBD1. V trimming: 3 bases; J trimming: 3 bases; junction bases outside the gene matches: 2. The CDR3 spans 13 residues. Looked up from germline, CDR1 is SQVTM and CDR2 is ANQGSEA. CDR3 sequence: CSVDRTGDTEAFF. CDR3 coding DNA: TGCAGCGTTGATCGGACAGGGGACACTGAAGCTTTCTTT.

The genes are TRBV2 and TRBJ1-1; D possibly corresponds to TRBD1 (6 bases). V was pared by 6 bases and J by 5 bases, with 13 bases between. This CDR3 spans 13 amino acids. Per the germline V gene, CDR1 is SNHLY and CDR2 is FYNNEI. The CDR3 sequence: CASSRDKKTEAFF. Here the CDR3 DNA reads TGTGCCAGCAGCCGGGACAAGAAGACTGAAGCTTTCTTT.

The gene calls are TRBV6-4 and TRBJ1-2; D is possibly TRBD1 (6 bases). CDR3 length: 11 residues. V was shortened by 4 bases and J by 6 bases, with 6 bases between the two germline ends. Germline V gives CDR1 MRHNA, CDR2 SNTAGT. The CDR3 is CASSGGHGYTF. CDR3 in DNA: TGTGCCAGCAGTGGGGGGCATGGCTACACCTTC.

There are a few counts of this clone. Within the sample, other DNA sequences also encode this same CDR3. This chain joins TRBV7-9 and TRBJ1-6; D unclear. With 1 base removed from V and 4 bases from J, the gap between germline ends came to 5 bases. Germline V lookup: CDR1 SEHNR, CDR2 FQNEAQ (reference sequence). CDR3 size: 14 residues. Here the CDR3 reads CASSLEQYNSPLHF. CDR3 sequence (DNA): TGTGCCAGCAGCTTAGAACAGTATAATTCACCCCTCCACTTT.

V and J are TRBV29-1 and TRBJ1-3; a weak D match, TRBD1 (5 bases). V shed 5 bases and J shed 2 bases, with 13 bases lying between them. This CDR3 region has 14 residues. Germline-derived CDR1 and CDR2 are SQVTM and ANQGSEA. In nucleotides, the CDR3 is TGCAGCGTTCAGGGTCTGAGGCCTGGAAACACCATATATTTT. This codes for CSVQGLRPGNTIYF.

V and J are TRBV19 and TRBJ1-5, with D perhaps matching TRBD1 (5 bases). The germline CDR1 and CDR2 sequences are LNHDA and SQIVND (reference sequence). The CDR3 totals 15 residues. V gave up 7 bases and J gave up 6 bases, with 19 bases separating them. As DNA, the CDR3 is TGTGCCAGTACCCCACTCGGGGGTGCGGGTCAGCCCCAGCATTTT. Translating gives CASTPLGGAGQPQHF.

V and J are TRBV11-3 and TRBJ2-1; 7 bases are a match to TRBD1. The CDR3 is 15 residues long. The J segment lost 0 bases and the V segment lost 4 bases, leaving 3 bases of the junction unmatched. Germline V gene data show CDR1 as SGHNT and CDR2 as YENEEA. Here the CDR3 DNA reads TGTGCCAGCAGCTCTGACAGGGCCTCCTACAATGAGCAGTTCTTC. Translated, it gives CASSSDRASYNEQFF.

Comments on this clone: The same CDR3 can be traced to other DNA sequences in this sample. CDR3 region: CASSLGGNEQFF. In DNA form, the CDR3 reads TGCGCCAGCAGCCTCGGGGGAAATGAGCAGTTCTTC. The chain carries TRBV5-1 and TRBJ2-1, with D possibly matching TRBD2 (6 bases). The CDR3 totals 12 residues. Per the germline V gene, CDR1 is SGHRS and CDR2 is YFSETQ. V lost 4 bases and J lost 7, with 9 bases in between.